This T cell receptor beta chain derives from a study of monozygotic twins with inflammatory bowel disease. TCRdb re-called the 5' RACE reads and gives one entry per CDR3 protein, without DNA. The specimen's table records about 440,000 distinct CDR3 sequences. Germline loops: CDR1 SGHTA, CDR2 FQGTGA. The CDR3 consists of 12 residues. This sequence was found in a human donor with ulcerative colitis or Crohn's disease, or a healthy co-twin of an affected twin (not recorded which). The chain employs TRBV7-3 and TRBJ1-1; the TRBD1 assignment by TCRdb is unverifiable without DNA. Sequenced sample: blood. The CDR3 loop is CASTGGGRFAFF.